This T cell receptor beta chain was identified during a study of glioma-infiltrating T cells after dendritic cell vaccination. About the research overall: Autologous tumor lysate was loaded overnight onto monocyte-derived dendritic cells grown less than 8 days with IL-4 and GM-CSF.

Input was approximately 2.1 ug genomic DNA, or all available if less. The repertoire was sequenced with immunoSEQ multiplex PCR; TCRdb's copy has only in-frame clones and lacks some. The sample includes about 87,000 clones, roughly four fifths of them seen just once. A word on this clone: Its target is unknown.

Trimming stripped 0 bases from V and 13 bases from J, with 21 bases between. The CDR3 loop spans 15 amino acids. Per the germline V gene, CDR1 is LGHNA and CDR2 is YSLEER. Study conclusions and caveats: Survival was not directly related to TCR clonality in these patients. Few patients contributed both blood and tumor specimens.

The time point is: after dendritic cell vaccination, including at tumor progression/relapse. This TCR came from a human donor with glioblastoma. This sequence joins TRBV4-3 and TRBJ1-1, with D uncertain. The sequencing used blood, collected after dendritic cell vaccination. The CDR3 region is CASSQDRWRQAEDFF. DNA of the CDR3: TGCGCCAGCAGCCAAGATCGTTGGCGGCAAGCTGAGGATTTCTTT.